The entry below gives a single T cell receptor beta chain sequence along with its context. The V gene's germline CDR1 is LNHNV and CDR2 YYDKDF (reference sequence). V lost 8 bases to trimming and J lost 3 bases, with 14 bases between them. CDR3 length: 13 amino acids. This entry comes from a study of blood T cell repertoires in COVID-19. Study at large: Samples of COVID-19 (acute and convalescent) were obtained from the United States, Italy and Spain.

TCRdb's copy holds only in-frame clones and misses some; the assay was immunoSEQ multiplex PCR. The sample carries some 250,000 clones, around 88% recorded once. Sequencing input: PBMCs or T cells enriched from blood (not recorded which). The sequence derives from a man in his forties who had recovered from COVID-19. V gene TRBV15 combines with J gene TRBJ2-7, with a possible D match to TRBD1 (5 bases). CDR3 nucleotide sequence: TGTGCCACCGGAAAAGGGGAAGGCTACGAGCAGTACTTC. Residues: CATGKGEGYEQYF. Complete variable domain (other parts from reference TRBV15 and TRBJ2-7): DAMVIQNPRYQVTQFGKPVTLSCSQTLNHNVMYWYQQKSSQAPKLLFHYYDKDFNNEADTPDNFQSRRPNTSFCFLDIRSPGLGDTAMYLCATGKGEGYEQYFGPGTRLTVT.